Listed below are T cell receptor beta chains from one sample, sequenced in a study of T cell repertoires in cytomegalovirus infection. MiXCR was run by TCRdb on the reads, yielding one entry per CDR3 protein. Of some 170,000 distinct CDR3 sequences listed, 17% are singletons. The sample comprised CD8+ T cells from PBMCs. The receptor source for this set is a human donor in good health (CMV status not recorded). Some clones in this sample may be carry-over from other donors' samples. CDR3s include the opening cysteine and the closing phenylalanine or tryptophan. Fields, in order: D gene, clone size, J gene, V gene, CDR3 DNA, CDR3 protein. D genes are given only for firm matches. The size field is filled for only some rows; it gives once, few, many or a size class.

d_call: TRBD1
clone_size: .
j_call: TRBJ2-7
v_call: TRBV7-2
cdr3_nt: TGTGCCAGCAGCTTGCTGGGGACAGCCCCTACCGAGCAGTACTTC
cdr3_aa: CASSLLGTAPTEQYF

d_call: TRBD1
clone_size: .
j_call: TRBJ1-1
v_call: TRBV12-3/TRBV12-4
cdr3_nt: TGTGCCAGCAGGGCCGGGACAGGGGCGAACACTGAAGCTTTCTTT
cdr3_aa: CASRAGTGANTEAFF

d_call: .
clone_size: .
j_call: TRBJ2-3
v_call: TRBV5-6
cdr3_nt: TGTGCCAGCAGCTTCTACCGGCCTCCCGGCACAGATACGCAGTATTTT
cdr3_aa: CASSFYRPPGTDTQYF

d_call: TRBD1
clone_size: few
j_call: TRBJ2-5
v_call: TRBV7-2
cdr3_nt: TGTGCCAGCAGCGCCCCGGGACAGGGGCTTCAAGAGACCCAGTACTTC
cdr3_aa: CASSAPGQGLQETQYF

d_call: TRBD1
clone_size: few
j_call: TRBJ1-5
v_call: TRBV5-6
cdr3_nt: TGTGCCAGCAGCAGACGGGGACAGGGGGCGAGGCAGCCCCAGCATTTT
cdr3_aa: CASSRRGQGARQPQHF

d_call: .
clone_size: .
j_call: TRBJ2-3
v_call: TRBV6-2/TRBV6-3
cdr3_nt: TGTGCCAGCAGCCCGGGGTATGGCACAGATACGCAGTATTTT
cdr3_aa: CASSPGYGTDTQYF

d_call: TRBD2
clone_size: .
j_call: TRBJ2-5
v_call: TRBV6-2/TRBV6-3
cdr3_nt: TGTGCCAGCAAACGGGAGGCTAGCGGGGCGTACCAAGAGACCCAGTACTTC
cdr3_aa: CASKREASGAYQETQYF

d_call: TRBD1
clone_size: few
j_call: TRBJ1-5
v_call: TRBV28
cdr3_nt: TGTGCCAGCAGTTTTTGGACAGGGCAAACTAATCAGCCCCAGCATTTT
cdr3_aa: CASSFWTGQTNQPQHF

d_call: TRBD1
clone_size: .
j_call: TRBJ2-3
v_call: TRBV30
cdr3_nt: TGTGCCTGGGATGATAGGGGGCTGGGAGATACGCAGTATTTT
cdr3_aa: CAWDDRGLGDTQYF

d_call: .
clone_size: .
j_call: TRBJ2-7
v_call: TRBV7-2
cdr3_nt: TGTGCCAGCAGCTTAGGGCCCGACAGATACTACGAGCAGTACTTC
cdr3_aa: CASSLGPDRYYEQYF

d_call: TRBD2
clone_size: few
j_call: TRBJ2-5
v_call: TRBV29-1
cdr3_nt: TGCAGCGTGCTAGCGGGGGGGCGTCGAGAGACCCAGTACTTC
cdr3_aa: CSVLAGGRRETQYF

d_call: TRBD1
clone_size: few
j_call: TRBJ2-2
v_call: TRBV12-3/TRBV12-4
cdr3_nt: TGTGCCAGCAGTCCAAGACAGGGTCTAGCGAACACCGGGGAGCTGTTTTTT
cdr3_aa: CASSPRQGLANTGELFF

d_call: .
clone_size: .
j_call: TRBJ2-2
v_call: TRBV6-2/TRBV6-3
cdr3_nt: TGTGCCAGCAAACGTCCCCGCGGCCAGGGGCCTATCGGGGAGCTGTTTTTT
cdr3_aa: CASKRPRGQGPIGELFF

d_call: TRBD1
clone_size: few
j_call: TRBJ1-3
v_call: TRBV7-2
cdr3_nt: TGTGCCAGCAGCCTATACCGGGACAGGGGTCCCCCTGGAAACACCATATATTTT
cdr3_aa: CASSLYRDRGPPGNTIYF

d_call: TRBD1
clone_size: .
j_call: TRBJ2-2
v_call: TRBV20-1
cdr3_nt: TGCAGTGCTAGGCCCGGGACAGGGCCGCACACCGGGGAGCTGTTTTTT
cdr3_aa: CSARPGTGPHTGELFF

d_call: .
clone_size: .
j_call: TRBJ1-6
v_call: TRBV4-3
cdr3_nt: TGCGCCAGCAGCCAAGAATGGCGCAGCAATTCACCCCTCCACTTT
cdr3_aa: CASSQEWRSNSPLHF

d_call: TRBD2
clone_size: .
j_call: TRBJ2-7
v_call: TRBV4-1
cdr3_nt: TGCGCCAGCAGCCAAGCGCGGGGGGGCCGCGAGCAGTACTTC
cdr3_aa: CASSQARGGREQYF

d_call: TRBD2
clone_size: few
j_call: TRBJ2-1
v_call: TRBV12-5
cdr3_nt: TGTGCTAGTGACGAACTCGGGGGGGCCTACAATGAGCAGTTCTTC
cdr3_aa: CASDELGGAYNEQFF

d_call: TRBD2
clone_size: few
j_call: TRBJ2-3
v_call: TRBV7-8
cdr3_nt: TGTGCCAGCAGCTCGGGACTAGCGGGGGGCACAGATACGCAGTATTTT
cdr3_aa: CASSSGLAGGTDTQYF

d_call: .
clone_size: .
j_call: TRBJ1-1
v_call: TRBV6-2/TRBV6-3
cdr3_nt: TGTGCCAGCAGTTACTCCCCCCGGGAAGCTTTCTTT
cdr3_aa: CASSYSPREAFF

d_call: .
clone_size: few
j_call: TRBJ1-4
v_call: TRBV7-9
cdr3_nt: TGTGCCAGCAGCCAACCCCCCGGGAGTGAAAAACTGTTTTTT
cdr3_aa: CASSQPPGSEKLFF

d_call: .
clone_size: .
j_call: TRBJ2-1
v_call: TRBV2
cdr3_nt: TGTGCCAGCAGCCGACTAGAGCAGTTCTTC
cdr3_aa: CASSRLEQFF

d_call: .
clone_size: many
j_call: TRBJ2-1
v_call: TRBV7-9
cdr3_nt: TGTGCCAGCAGCTTAGGCGGGACGGCCCCCTACAATGAGCAGTTCTTC
cdr3_aa: CASSLGGTAPYNEQFF

d_call: .
clone_size: few
j_call: TRBJ2-2
v_call: TRBV6-1
cdr3_nt: TGTGCCAGCAGACCGGGACAAGTGAACACCGGGGAGCTGTTTTTT
cdr3_aa: CASRPGQVNTGELFF

d_call: .
clone_size: .
j_call: TRBJ2-1
v_call: TRBV7-2
cdr3_nt: TGTGCTAGTAATGAGCAGTTCTTC
cdr3_aa: CASNEQFF

d_call: .
clone_size: .
j_call: TRBJ2-7
v_call: TRBV7-9
cdr3_nt: TGTGCCAGCAGCCCCTCGTGGACCTACGAGCAGTACTTC
cdr3_aa: CASSPSWTYEQYF

d_call: TRBD2
clone_size: .
j_call: TRBJ2-7
v_call: TRBV9
cdr3_nt: TGTGCCAGCAGCCCTACGACTAGCGGGGCCTCCTACGAGCAGTACTTC
cdr3_aa: CASSPTTSGASYEQYF

d_call: .
clone_size: .
j_call: TRBJ1-1
v_call: TRBV5-1
cdr3_nt: TGCGCCAGCAGCTTTCGGGCCGGAATCTTTGAAGCTTTCTTT
cdr3_aa: CASSFRAGIFEAFF

d_call: .
clone_size: few
j_call: TRBJ2-7
v_call: TRBV14
cdr3_nt: TGTGCCAGCAGCCATGGATGGCTAGCCGAGCAGTACTTC
cdr3_aa: CASSHGWLAEQYF

d_call: .
clone_size: many
j_call: TRBJ2-5
v_call: TRBV20-1
cdr3_nt: TGCAGTGCCCTCTCACTCGGGACATTTAAGACCCAGTACTTC
cdr3_aa: CSALSLGTFKTQYF

d_call: .
clone_size: .
j_call: TRBJ2-3
v_call: TRBV20-1
cdr3_nt: TGCAGTGCTAACCCGACGCAGTATTTT
cdr3_aa: CSANPTQYF

d_call: TRBD1
clone_size: few
j_call: TRBJ1-2
v_call: TRBV4-1
cdr3_nt: TGCGCCAGCAGCCACCAATCAGGGGGACTCGCGAACTATGGCTACACCTTC
cdr3_aa: CASSHQSGGLANYGYTF

d_call: .
clone_size: many
j_call: TRBJ1-5
v_call: TRBV7-8
cdr3_nt: TGTGCCAGCAGCTTTCTCGTTGAGGGGAATCAGCCCCAGCATTTT
cdr3_aa: CASSFLVEGNQPQHF

d_call: .
clone_size: few
j_call: TRBJ1-5
v_call: TRBV7-8
cdr3_nt: TGTGCCAGCAGCCACCGCAAGGATGGAAATCAGCCCCAGCATTTT
cdr3_aa: CASSHRKDGNQPQHF

d_call: .
clone_size: few
j_call: TRBJ2-7
v_call: TRBV7-6
cdr3_nt: TGTGCCAGCAGCTTGGAGGTGACGGGGTACGAGCAGTACTTC
cdr3_aa: CASSLEVTGYEQYF

d_call: TRBD2
clone_size: .
j_call: TRBJ2-3
v_call: TRBV6-1
cdr3_nt: TGTGCCAGCAGTTTTATAGCGGGGGGGACGGATACGCAGTATTTT
cdr3_aa: CASSFIAGGTDTQYF

d_call: TRBD1
clone_size: .
j_call: TRBJ2-3
v_call: TRBV7-2
cdr3_nt: TGTGCCAGCAGGGTAAACAGGGGTGGCACAGATACGCAGTATTTT
cdr3_aa: CASRVNRGGTDTQYF

d_call: .
clone_size: .
j_call: TRBJ1-3
v_call: TRBV10-3
cdr3_nt: TGTGCCATCACTGACAGGAGCTCTGGAAACACCATATATTTT
cdr3_aa: CAITDRSSGNTIYF

d_call: TRBD2
clone_size: few
j_call: TRBJ2-3
v_call: TRBV30
cdr3_nt: TGTGCCTTGACTAGCGGGGGGACTTTCACAGATACGCAGTATTTT
cdr3_aa: CALTSGGTFTDTQYF

d_call: .
clone_size: few
j_call: TRBJ1-2
v_call: TRBV11-1
cdr3_nt: TGTGCCAGCAGCGATGCGAGGAACTATGGCTACACCTTC
cdr3_aa: CASSDARNYGYTF

d_call: .
clone_size: .
j_call: TRBJ1-1
v_call: TRBV7-9
cdr3_nt: TGTGCCAGCGGCAGGGGGAACACTGAAGCTTTCTTT
cdr3_aa: CASGRGNTEAFF

d_call: TRBD1
clone_size: .
j_call: TRBJ1-1
v_call: TRBV7-9
cdr3_nt: TGTGCCAGCAGCTTCGGACAGGGAGGGTCTGAAGCTTTCTTT
cdr3_aa: CASSFGQGGSEAFF

d_call: .
clone_size: .
j_call: TRBJ2-1
v_call: TRBV6-2/TRBV6-3
cdr3_nt: TGTGCCAGCTCTCTCGGTCCCCTCGGGTACAATGAGCAGTTCTTC
cdr3_aa: CASSLGPLGYNEQFF

d_call: .
clone_size: .
j_call: TRBJ1-1
v_call: TRBV6-2/TRBV6-3
cdr3_nt: TGTGCCAGCAGTTACCCGACCCCTGATGCTTTCTTT
cdr3_aa: CASSYPTPDAFF

d_call: TRBD2
clone_size: few
j_call: TRBJ2-2
v_call: TRBV28
cdr3_nt: TGTGCCAGCAGCCCTTGGCGACTAGCGGGGGGGGAGAGCACCGGGGAGCTGTTTTTT
cdr3_aa: CASSPWRLAGGESTGELFF

d_call: .
clone_size: .
j_call: TRBJ1-6
v_call: TRBV7-9
cdr3_nt: TGTGCCAGCAGCTTAGGGGGGGACTCCTATAATTCACCCCTCCACTTT
cdr3_aa: CASSLGGDSYNSPLHF

d_call: .
clone_size: .
j_call: TRBJ2-5
v_call: TRBV4-3
cdr3_nt: TGCGCCAGCAGCCAAGATCTGGGCAGGGCAGAGACCCAGTACTTC
cdr3_aa: CASSQDLGRAETQYF

d_call: .
clone_size: few
j_call: TRBJ1-1
v_call: TRBV29-1
cdr3_nt: TGCAGCGTTGGGCGGGGCTATTATGAAGCTTTCTTT
cdr3_aa: CSVGRGYYEAFF